The 3 T cell receptor beta chains below were found in one sample sequenced in a study of tumor and adjacent non-tumor tissue in lung cancer. A modified ARM-PCR protocol with three rounds of nested PCR amplified TCRbeta. TCRdb redid the calling of the multiplex PCR reads with MiXCR, one entry per CDR3 protein. The profile shows fewer than 90,000 distinct CDR3 sequences, around 76% of them singletons. RNA was extracted from bulk tissue without any cell sorting. The normal lung tissue was taken more than 3 cm from the tumor edge. The material sequenced was distant non-tumor lung tissue. Source of these receptors: a woman aged 45-60 years with non-small cell lung cancer.

As regards this clonotype: A much more abundant neighbour one base away suggests this may be a read error. The V call is TRBV28, the J call TRBJ2-5; D not resolved. This CDR3 is 12 amino acids long. CDR1 is MDHEN and CDR2 is SYDVKM in the germline V gene. V dropped 9 bases and J dropped 5 bases, with 13 bases sitting between them. The CDR3 region is CARTSIGETQYF. The CDR3 region has the DNA TGTGCCAGAACCTCGATAGGGGAGACCCAGTACTTC.

About this clonotype: Just one base apart from a much larger clone, this may be a read error. The V call is TRBV30, the J call TRBJ2-2; TRBD1 matches 9 bases. V lost 4 bases to trimming and J lost 9 bases; unmatched junction nucleotides: 12. Germline V CDR1 and CDR2: GTSNPN, SVGIG (reference sequence). This CDR3 comprises 15 residues. CDR3 loop: CAWTNGDRETRELFF. CDR3 in DNA: TGTGCCTGGACCAACGGGGACAGGGAGACCCGGGAGCTGTTTTTT. Full variable domain (remainder filled in from reference TRBV30 and TRBJ2-2): SQTIHQWPATLVQPVGSPLSLECTVEGTSNPNLYWYRQAAGRGLQLLFYSVGIGQISSEVPQNLSASRPQDRQFILSSKKLLLSDSGFYLCAWTNGDRETRELFFGEGSRLTVL.

V gene TRBV7-8 combines with J gene TRBJ2-6; TRBD1 agrees at 9 bases. V shed 5 bases, J shed 6 bases, and the junction held 11 bases outside the gene matches. This CDR3 region has 17 residues. Germline V gives CDR1 SGHVS, CDR2 FQNEAQ. CDR3 in amino acids: CASSPQGAVPVANVLTF. CDR3 nucleotide sequence: TGTGCCAGCAGCCCACAGGGGGCTGTCCCTGTGGCCAACGTCCTGACTTTC.